The following is a T cell receptor beta chain sequence with its context. The sample belongs to a study of chemoradiotherapy in HPV16-positive cancers. TCRdb's table, derived via immunoSEQ multiplex PCR, lists solely in-frame clones and lacks some. This sample has tens of thousands of clones, with 86% found just once. The CDR3 is 15 amino acids. Losses at the gene ends were 5 bases for V and 0 bases for J; bases not matched to a gene: 3. From germline, CDR1 is SGHVS and CDR2 FNYEAQ. V is TRBV7-6 and J is TRBJ2-2; 7 nucleotides align to TRBD1. The specimen was blood, collected from a patient who underwent chemoradiotherapy. The TCR originated in a human donor with HPV-associated anogenital cancer. The CDR3 DNA sequence: TGTGCCAGCAGCAGACAGGGAGCGAACACCGGGGAGCTGTTTTTT. Its protein product is CASSRQGANTGELFF.